This entry lists 5 T cell receptor beta chains sequenced from one sample in a study of circulating CD8 cells and anti-PD-1 response in melanoma. TCR libraries were prepared from 15 ng of total RNA with the QIAseq Immune Repertoire TCR panel. From the reads, TCRdb called clonotypes with MiXCR, one entry per CDR3 protein. The sample holds roughly 350 distinct CDR3 sequences, roughly 12% seen once. Sorting of live CD3+CD8+TCRalphabeta+ cells by PD-1 and/or TIGIT gave four subsets. Here the sequenced sample was CD8+ T cells from PBMCs, taken at baseline or after one month of anti-PD-1 therapy (not recorded which). These receptors all come from a human donor with melanoma.

In its sample, this clonotype is large (0.1 to 1%). Germline and junction disagree at one end, which may indicate a read error. The genes are TRBV7-7 and TRBJ1-1; TRBD1 agrees at 8 bases. The CDR3 covers 13 residues. Germline CDR1 SSHAT, CDR2 FNYEAQ (reference sequence). The CDR3 is CASSPGTGTEAFF. Written as DNA, the CDR3 is TGTGCTAGCAGCCCCGGGACAGGCACTGAAGCTTTCTTT.

The chain combines TRBV2 with TRBJ2-2; 8 positions agree with TRBD1. Germline values: CDR1 SNHLY, CDR2 FYNNEI. The J segment lost 1 base and the V segment lost 7 bases, leaving 8 bases of the junction unmatched. This CDR3 comprises 16 residues. The CDR3 sequence: CASTHRTGRNTGELFF. CDR3 bases: TGTGCCAGCACACATCGGACAGGGAGGAACACCGGGGAGCTGTTTTTT.

This clonotype is labeled as medium-sized. The chain employs TRBV20-1 and TRBJ1-1, with TRBD1 identical over 9 bases. From germline, CDR1 is DFQATT and CDR2 SNEGSKA (reference sequence). The CDR3 loop spans 15 amino acids. Germline trimming cut 2 bases from V and 5 bases from J; bases unmatched to any gene: 9. In DNA, the CDR3 is TGCAGTGCTAGAACATCGGACAGGGGATGGACTGAAGCTTTCTTT. Encoded protein: CSARTSDRGWTEAFF.

A word on this clonotype: It may be a read error: a sequence one base away is much more abundant. The chain recombines TRBV12-3 or TRBV12-4 with TRBJ1-2; tentative D call: TRBD1 (5 bases). V shed 3 bases and J shed 4 bases, with 15 bases lying between them. The CDR3 is made up of 15 amino acids. The CDR3 sequence is CASSLTEDRTYGYTF. DNA for the CDR3: TGTGCCAGCAGTTTGACAGAGGACCGGACCTATGGCTACACCTTC.

Regarding this clonotype: A read error likely explains this, since a far larger clone differs by one base. The J gene is TRBJ2-5, the V gene TRBV5-1, with 10 positions matching TRBD1. The length of the CDR3 is 15 residues. CDR1 SGHRS and CDR2 YFSETQ come from the germline V gene. V was clipped by 4 bases and J by 11 bases; unmatched bases: 14. The CDR3 protein is CASSHGQGEGNEQYF. The CDR3, as DNA: TGCGCCAGCAGCCATGGACAGGGGGAAGGCAATGAGCAGTACTTC.